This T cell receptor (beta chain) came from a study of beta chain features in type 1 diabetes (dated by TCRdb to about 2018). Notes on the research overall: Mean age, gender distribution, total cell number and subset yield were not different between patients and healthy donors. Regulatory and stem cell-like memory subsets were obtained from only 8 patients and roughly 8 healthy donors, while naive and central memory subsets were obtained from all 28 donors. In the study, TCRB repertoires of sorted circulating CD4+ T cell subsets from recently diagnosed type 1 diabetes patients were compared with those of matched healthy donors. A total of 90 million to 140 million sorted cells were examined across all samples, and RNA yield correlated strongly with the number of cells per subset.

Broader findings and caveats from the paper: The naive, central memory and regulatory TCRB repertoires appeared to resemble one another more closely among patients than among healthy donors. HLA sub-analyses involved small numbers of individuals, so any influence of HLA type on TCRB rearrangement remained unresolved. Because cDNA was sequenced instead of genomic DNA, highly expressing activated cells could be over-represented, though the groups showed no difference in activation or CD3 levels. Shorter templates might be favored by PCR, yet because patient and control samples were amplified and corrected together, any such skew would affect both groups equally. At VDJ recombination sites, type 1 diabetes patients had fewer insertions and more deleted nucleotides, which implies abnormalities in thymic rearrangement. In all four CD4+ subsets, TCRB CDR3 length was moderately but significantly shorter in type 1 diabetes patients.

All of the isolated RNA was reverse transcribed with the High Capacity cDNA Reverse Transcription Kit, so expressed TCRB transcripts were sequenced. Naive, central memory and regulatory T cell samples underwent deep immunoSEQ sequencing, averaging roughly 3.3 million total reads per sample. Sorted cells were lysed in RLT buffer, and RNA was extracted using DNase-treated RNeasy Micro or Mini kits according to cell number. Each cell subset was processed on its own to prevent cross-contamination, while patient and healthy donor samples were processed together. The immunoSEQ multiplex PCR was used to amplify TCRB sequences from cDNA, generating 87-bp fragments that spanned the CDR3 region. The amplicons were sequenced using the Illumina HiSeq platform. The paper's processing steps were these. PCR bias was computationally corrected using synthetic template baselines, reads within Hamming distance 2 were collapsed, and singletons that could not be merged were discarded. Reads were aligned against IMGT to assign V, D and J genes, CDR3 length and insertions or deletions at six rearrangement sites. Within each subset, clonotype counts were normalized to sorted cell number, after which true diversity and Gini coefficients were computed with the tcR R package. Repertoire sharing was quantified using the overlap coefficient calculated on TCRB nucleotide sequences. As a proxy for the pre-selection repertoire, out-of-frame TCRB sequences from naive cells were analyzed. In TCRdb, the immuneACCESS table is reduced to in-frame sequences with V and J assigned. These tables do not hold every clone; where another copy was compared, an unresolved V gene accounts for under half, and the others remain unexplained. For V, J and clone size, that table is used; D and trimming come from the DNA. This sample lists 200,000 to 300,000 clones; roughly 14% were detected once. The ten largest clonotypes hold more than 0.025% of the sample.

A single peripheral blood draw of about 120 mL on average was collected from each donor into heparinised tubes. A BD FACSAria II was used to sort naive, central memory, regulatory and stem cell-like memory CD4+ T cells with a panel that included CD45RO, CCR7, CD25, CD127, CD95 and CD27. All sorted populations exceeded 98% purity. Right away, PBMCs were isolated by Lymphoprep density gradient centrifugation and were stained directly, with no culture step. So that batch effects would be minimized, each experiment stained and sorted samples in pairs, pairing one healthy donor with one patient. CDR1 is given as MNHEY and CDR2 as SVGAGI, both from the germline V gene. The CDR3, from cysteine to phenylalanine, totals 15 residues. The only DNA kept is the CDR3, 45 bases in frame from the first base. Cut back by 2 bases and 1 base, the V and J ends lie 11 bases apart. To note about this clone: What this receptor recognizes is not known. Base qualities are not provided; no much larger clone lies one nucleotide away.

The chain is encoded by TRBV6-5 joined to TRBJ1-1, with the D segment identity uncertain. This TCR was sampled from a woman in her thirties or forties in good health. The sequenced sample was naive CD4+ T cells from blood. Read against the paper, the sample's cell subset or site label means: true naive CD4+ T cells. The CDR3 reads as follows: CASSYAGRGNTEAFF. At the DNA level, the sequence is TGTGCCAGCAGTTACGCGGGCCGGGGGAACACTGAAGCTTTCTTT.